Following are 23 T cell receptor beta chains from one sample sequenced in a study of PD-1 blockade in mismatch repair-deficient tumors. Method: immunoSEQ multiplex PCR; TCRdb's copy keeps in-frame clones and lacks some. The table records about 39,000 clones, roughly 83% of them present only once. The source was PBMCs, collected about 40 weeks after starting pembrolizumab. These receptors came from an adult with mismatch repair-deficient cancer.

This clone was observed a few times. One end of the junction is discordant with germline, which a read error may explain. CDR3 loop: CASSPTSGEQYF. The DNA of the CDR3 is TGTGCTAGCAGCCCCACGTCCGGCGAGCAGTACTTC. The chain joins TRBV7-7 to TRBJ2-7; D ambiguous. The CDR3 extends over 12 amino acids. CDR1 and CDR2 (germline): SSHAT, FNYEAQ (reference sequence).

This rearrangement joins TRBV19 to TRBJ2-3; 7 nucleotides match TRBD2. Unmatched junction bases numbered 6, after V lost 3 bases and J lost 0 bases. The germline gives CDR1 LNHDA, CDR2 SQIVND (reference sequence). The CDR3 covers 16 residues. For the CDR3, the DNA is TGTGCCAGTAGTATGTTCGCTAGCGGTAGCACAGATACGCAGTATTTT. It yields the protein CASSMFASGSTDTQYF.

The V call is TRBV9, the J call TRBJ1-3, with a weak D call TRBD1 (6 bases). From germline, CDR1 is SGDLS and CDR2 YYNGEE. The CDR3 is 16 residues long. V was clipped by 3 bases and J by 0 bases, with 13 bases between them. For the CDR3, the DNA is TGTGCCAGCAGCGCTATCTCGGACAGCTCTGGAAACACCATATATTTT. Amino acid sequence: CASSAISDSSGNTIYF.

This clone showed up just a few times. The chain combines TRBV29-1 with TRBJ2-7; 12 bases are a match to TRBD1. Per germline, CDR1 SQVTM and CDR2 ANQGSEA. This CDR3 contains 16 residues. Losses at the gene ends were 4 bases for V and 5 bases for J; bases not matched to a gene: 12. The CDR3 region is CSVGRGRGTGGDEQYF. CDR3 bases: TGCAGCGTTGGCCGAGGGAGGGGGACAGGGGGCGACGAGCAGTACTTC.

The rearrangement links TRBV28 to TRBJ1-1; 8 bases line up with TRBD1. The CDR3 sequence is 15 residues long. The V gene's germline CDR1 is MDHEN and CDR2 SYDVKM. With V trimmed by 7 bases and J by 4 bases, 11 bases remained unmatched. The CDR3 sequence is CASNTVTGAGTEAFF. The DNA for the CDR3 is TGTGCCAGCAACACCGTGACAGGGGCGGGCACTGAAGCTTTCTTT. The variable domain in full, with the rest retrieved from reference TRBV28 and TRBJ1-1, is DVKVTQSSRYLVKRTGEKVFLECVQDMDHENMFWYRQDPGLGLRLIYFSYDVKMKEKGDIPEGYSVSREKKERFSLILESASTNQTSMYLCASNTVTGAGTEAFFGQGTRLTVV.

This clone was seen only a few times. The chain has TRBV28 and TRBJ2-7, with D possibly TRBD1 on 5 matching bases. This CDR3 is 14 amino acids long. With 6 bases removed from V and 0 bases from J, the gap between germline ends came to 12 bases. The germline CDR1 and CDR2 sequences are MDHEN and SYDVKM. The CDR3 bases are TGTGCCAGCAGCTCGCCAGGGATCTCCTACGAGCAGTACTTC. Encoded protein: CASSSPGISYEQYF.

J is TRBJ2-7 and V is TRBV7-3; possibly TRBD2 for D (6 bases). Germline V gene sequence: CDR1 SGHTA, CDR2 FQGTGA. V was pared by 2 bases and J by 2 bases, with 13 bases between. CDR3 size: 15 residues. CDR3 region: CASSLYAGSAYEQYF. DNA of the CDR3: TGTGCCAGCAGCTTATACGCCGGGAGCGCCTACGAGCAGTACTTC. Full variable domain (missing parts from reference TRBV7-3 and TRBJ2-7): GAGVSQTPSNKVTEKGKYVELRCDPISGHTALYWYRQSLGQGPEFLIYFQGTGAADDSGLPNDRFFAVRPEGSVSTLKIQRTERGDSAVYLCASSLYAGSAYEQYFGPGTRLTVT.

J is TRBJ2-3 and V is TRBV28; the match to TRBD2 covers 10 bases. After removal of 5 bases from V and 8 bases from J, the junction contained 7 bases not matched to a gene. This CDR3 is 14 amino acids long. Germline V gives CDR1 MDHEN, CDR2 SYDVKM. The CDR3 nucleotides read TGTGCCAGCAGTCTAGCGGGAGAGGCGGTTACGCAGTATTTT. It encodes CASSLAGEAVTQYF.

The chain couples TRBV5-1 to TRBJ1-2; D remains unclear. The germline V gene has CDR1 SGHRS and CDR2 YFSETQ. This CDR3 spans 14 amino acids. V gave up 7 bases and J gave up 2 bases, with 15 bases separating them. The CDR3 nucleotides are TGCGCCAGCTCGGCGGGAGATCACAACTATGGCTACACCTTC. Translation gives CASSAGDHNYGYTF. The full variable domain, rest sourced from reference TRBV5-1 and TRBJ1-2, is KAGVTQTPRYLIKTRGQQVTLSCSPISGHRSVSWYQQTPGQGLQFLFEYFSETQRNKGNFPGRFSGRQFSNSRSEMNVSTLELGDSALYLCASSAGDHNYGYTFGSGTRLTVV.

This clone came up a few times. The J gene is TRBJ2-7, the V gene TRBV5-1; D is unclear. Germline-derived CDR1 and CDR2 are SGHRS and YFSETQ. Trimming stripped 0 bases from V and 1 base from J, with 8 bases between. This CDR3 is built from 14 residues. The CDR3 bases are TGCGCCAGCAGCTTGGAGTTCGCGTCCTACGAGCAGTACTTC. This translates into CASSLEFASYEQYF.

The chain links TRBV30 to TRBJ2-5, with 10 bases matching TRBD2. The CDR3 covers 15 residues. V was clipped by 6 bases and J by 4 bases; unmatched bases: 11. Germline CDR1 GTSNPN, CDR2 SVGIG (reference sequence). Here the CDR3 DNA reads TGTGCCTGCGTGGAAGCGGGAGGGCTAATAGAGACCCAGTACTTC. The encoded protein is CACVEAGGLIETQYF.

The genes are TRBV2 and TRBJ1-4, with D possibly being TRBD1 (6 bases). V lost 3 bases, J lost 3 bases, and 11 bases lay in between. Per germline, CDR1 SNHLY and CDR2 FYNNEI. The CDR3 spans 15 residues. The CDR3, as DNA: TGTGCCAGCAGTGACCTAGGGGGTCCTAATGAAAAACTGTTTTTT. As protein: CASSDLGGPNEKLFF.

The chain couples TRBV9 to TRBJ2-2; no clear D gene. V was clipped by 0 bases and J by 3 bases, with 3 bases between them. The CDR3 consists of 13 residues. In germline, CDR1 is SGDLS, CDR2 YYNGEE. Here the CDR3 reads CASSVVDTGELFF. CDR3 nucleotide sequence: TGTGCCAGCAGCGTAGTAGACACCGGGGAGCTGTTTTTT.

This chain joins TRBV11-2 and TRBJ2-7, with TRBD2 matching over 13 bases. This CDR3 region has 15 residues. Trimming removed 5 bases from V and 5 bases from J; junction bases left unmatched: 6. Germline V lookup: CDR1 SGHAT, CDR2 FQNNGV. CDR3 nucleotides: TGTGCCAGCAGCGCGAGGACTAGCGGGAGCCACGAGCAGTACTTC. Protein product: CASSARTSGSHEQYF.

The CDR3 coding sequence is TGTGCCAGCACGCGGGGACAGTCTATTGATCAGCCCCAGCATTTT. Translated: CASTRGQSIDQPQHF. The chain joins TRBV6-1 to TRBJ1-5; TRBD1 aligns across 7 bases. Germline CDR1 and CDR2: MNHNS and SASEGT. This CDR3 contains 15 residues. J gave up 5 bases and V 7 bases, and 11 bases lay outside the gene matches.

The J gene is TRBJ2-3, the V gene TRBV9; tentatively, D is TRBD1 (6 bases). This CDR3 has 18 residues. CDR1 is SGDLS and CDR2 is YYNGEE in the germline V gene. Trimming cost V 1 base and J 1 base, with 19 bases left between them. This chain's CDR3 is CASSVTPGYKGGTDTQYF. The CDR3 region has the DNA TGTGCCAGCAGCGTAACCCCTGGGTACAAGGGGGGCACAGATACGCAGTATTTT. Together with reference TRBV9 and TRBJ2-3, the CDR3 gives the full variable domain: DSGVTQTPKHLITATGQRVTLRCSPRSGDLSVYWYQQSLDQGLQFLIQYYNGEERAKGNILERFSAQQFPDLHSELNLSSLELGDSALYFCASSVTPGYKGGTDTQYFGPGTRLTVL.

This clone was seen only a few times. The chain couples TRBV27 to TRBJ2-7, with 9 positions matching TRBD2. Germline loops: CDR1 MNHEY, CDR2 SMNVEV (reference sequence). V lost 4 bases to trimming and J lost 2 bases; unmatched junction nucleotides: 6. The CDR3 sequence is 15 residues long. CDR3 coding DNA: TGTGCCAGCAGTTATAAGGCGGGAGGGACCTACGAGCAGTACTTC. Its translation is CASSYKAGGTYEQYF.

The genes are TRBV11-2 and TRBJ1-2; D unresolved. Trimming left V 5 bases short and J 8 bases short, with 12 bases between. This CDR3 is built from 12 residues. Germline CDR1 reads SGHAT; CDR2 reads FQNNGV. The CDR3 region is CASSPSGMGYTF. CDR3 bases: TGTGCCAGCAGCCCCTCGGGGATGGGCTACACCTTC.

This clone was recorded only once. This chain connects TRBV6-1 to TRBJ2-7; D unclear. From germline, CDR1 is MNHNS and CDR2 SASEGT. The germline V and J ends were trimmed by 4 bases and 3 bases, with 7 bases remaining between them. The CDR3 spans 12 residues. The CDR3 protein is CASSARFYEQYF. The CDR3 bases are TGTGCCAGCAGTGCCAGGTTCTACGAGCAGTACTTC.

The V and J genes are TRBV2 and TRBJ2-1; D call uncertain. Deletions cut 1 base from V and 5 bases from J, with 9 bases between. The CDR3 is 14 residues long. The V gene's germline CDR1 is SNHLY and CDR2 FYNNEI. Here the CDR3 reads CASSEDFSHNEQFF. DNA of the CDR3: TGTGCCAGCAGTGAAGATTTTAGCCACAATGAGCAGTTCTTC.

The rearrangement joins TRBV5-1 to TRBJ2-1, with 14 bases matching TRBD2. V lost 5 bases, J lost 8 bases, and 6 bases stayed unmatched. This CDR3 is built from 15 residues. Germline V CDR1 and CDR2: SGHRS, YFSETQ. The CDR3 nucleotides are TGCGCCAGCAGTCAAGGGACTAGCGGGAGAGATGAGCAGTTCTTC. Amino acid sequence: CASSQGTSGRDEQFF.

The rearrangement uses TRBV27 and TRBJ2-3; 14 positions match TRBD2. J lost 1 base, V lost 3 bases, and 6 bases had no gene match. CDR1 and CDR2 (germline): MNHEY, SMNVEV (reference sequence). The CDR3 extends over 18 amino acids. CDR3 sequence: CASSLGLAGEWGTDTQYF. As DNA, the CDR3 is TGTGCCAGCAGTTTGGGACTAGCGGGAGAGTGGGGCACAGATACGCAGTATTTT.

The rearrangement uses TRBV5-4 and TRBJ2-3; maybe TRBD2 (6 bases). The CDR3 runs 13 residues. Trimming took 0 bases from V and 5 from J, leaving 7 bases between them. Germline V CDR1 and CDR2: SGHNT, YYREEE (reference sequence). The CDR3 bases are TGTGCCAGCAGCTTGGCCGGGGGAGATACGCAGTATTTT. Amino acids: CASSLAGGDTQYF.